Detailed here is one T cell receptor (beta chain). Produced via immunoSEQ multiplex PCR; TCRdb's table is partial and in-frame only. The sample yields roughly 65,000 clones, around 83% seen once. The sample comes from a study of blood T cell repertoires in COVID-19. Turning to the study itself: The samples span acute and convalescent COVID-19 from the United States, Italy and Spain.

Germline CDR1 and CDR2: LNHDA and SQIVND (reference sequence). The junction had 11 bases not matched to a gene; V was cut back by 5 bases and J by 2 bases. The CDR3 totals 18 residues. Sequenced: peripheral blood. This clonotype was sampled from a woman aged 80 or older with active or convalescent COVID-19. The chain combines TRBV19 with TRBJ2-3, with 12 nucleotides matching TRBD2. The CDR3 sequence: CASSPRRGLAGNTDTQYF. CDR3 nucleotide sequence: TGTGCCAGTAGTCCGCGCCGAGGACTAGCGGGGAACACAGATACGCAGTATTTT.